Following are 23 T cell receptor beta chains from one sample sequenced in a study of OX40 agonist ivuxolimab in advanced cancers. The table came from immunoSEQ multiplex PCR; TCRdb's copy has only in-frame clones and leaves some out. The data contain approximately 100,000 clones, around nine tenths of them singletons. This material consisted of CD4+ or CD8+ T cells sorted from blood, taken in a trial of the OX40 agonist ivuxolimab. The receptor source for this set is an adult with an advanced solid tumor such as melanoma, head and neck, liver or kidney cancer.

J is TRBJ1-1 and V is TRBV18; perhaps TRBD1 as D (6 bases). CDR1 and CDR2 from the germline V gene are KGHSH and LQKENI. The V and J ends lost 1 base and 1 base respectively, with 10 bases between them. This CDR3 contains 15 residues. This CDR3 is CASSPRTGKNTEAFF. CDR3 DNA sequence: TGTGCCAGCTCACCACGAACAGGGAAGAACACTGAAGCTTTCTTT.

J is TRBJ1-2 and V is TRBV27; 9 nucleotides agree with TRBD1. J lost 8 bases, V lost 3 bases, and 7 bases had no gene match. This CDR3 has 14 amino acids. From germline, CDR1 is MNHEY and CDR2 SMNVEV (reference sequence). DNA for the CDR3: TGTGCCAGCAGTTTTGGACAGGGGATCGAAGGCTACACCTTC. Its protein product is CASSFGQGIEGYTF.

The chain uses TRBV28 and TRBJ1-2; D not certain. V lost 1 base to trimming and J lost 8 bases, with 14 bases between them. The V gene's germline CDR1 is MDHEN and CDR2 SYDVKM. There are 14 residues in the CDR3. The CDR3 protein is CASSLLGSMSGYTF. Written as DNA, the CDR3 is TGTGCCAGCAGTTTATTGGGGAGCATGTCGGGCTACACCTTC.

The rearrangement uses TRBV7-9 and TRBJ2-7, with TRBD1 as a possible D gene (5 bases). Germline CDR1 reads SEHNR; CDR2 reads FQNEAQ (reference sequence). The CDR3 loop spans 15 amino acids. The V end lost 4 bases, the J end lost 3 bases, and 16 bases lay between the germline ends. CDR3 sequence reads: CASSSQGLDNYEQYF. The DNA for the CDR3 is TGTGCCAGCAGCTCCCAAGGGCTGGACAACTACGAGCAGTACTTC.

This clone was counted between two and nine times. This rearrangement joins TRBV28 to TRBJ1-3, with D possibly TRBD1 on 6 matching bases. V was clipped by 4 bases and J by 4 bases, with 11 bases between them. CDR1 and CDR2 (germline): MDHEN, SYDVKM. The CDR3 is 14 residues long. The CDR3 DNA reads TGTGCCAGCAGTTCAACAGGGCTAGGAAACACCATATATTTT. Protein sequence: CASSSTGLGNTIYF.

The chain links TRBV7-2 to TRBJ2-5, with a possible D match to TRBD2 (7 bases). The CDR3 sequence is 13 residues long. Germline V gene data show CDR1 as SGHTA and CDR2 as FQGNSA. V lost 5 bases and J 1 base, leaving 8 bases between the germline ends. CDR3 nucleotide sequence: TGTGCCAGCAGCGGGGGGGCCCAAGAGACCCAGTACTTC. Translation: CASSGGAQETQYF.

Only a few counts were recorded for this clone. The rearrangement links TRBV19 to TRBJ2-7, with 11 bases matching TRBD1. Trimming cost V 3 bases and J 7 bases; bases outside gene matches: 8. This CDR3 spans 15 amino acids. Germline CDR1 LNHDA, CDR2 SQIVND (reference sequence). In DNA, the CDR3 is TGTGCCAGTAGTATTCGGACAGGGGGCGCGAGGGAGCAGTACTTC. Protein: CASSIRTGGAREQYF.

This clone was seen once. The chain couples TRBV4-3 to TRBJ2-7; 7 bases map to TRBD2. The V and J ends lost 1 base and 6 bases, in that order; junction bases with no gene match: 6. The CDR3 length is 14 residues. CDR1 LGHNA and CDR2 YSLEER come from the germline V gene. CDR3 coding DNA: TGCGCCAGCAGCCAAGGGGGAGGGACGGGCGAGCAGTACTTC. Its translation: CASSQGGGTGEQYF.

As DNA, the CDR3 is TGTGCCAGCAGATACGGGACAGGGGCAGATACGCAGTATTTT. As protein: CASRYGTGADTQYF. This chain connects TRBV5-8 to TRBJ2-3; 10 bases line up with TRBD1. Germline V lookup: CDR1 SGHTS, CDR2 YDEGEE. The CDR3 is 14 residues long. The V gene end was trimmed by 5 bases and the J gene end by 4 bases; junction bases not matched to a gene: 4.

J is TRBJ2-5 and V is TRBV5-8, with 13 bases lining up with TRBD2. In germline, CDR1 is SGHTS, CDR2 YDEGEE. The J segment lost 5 bases and the V segment lost 2 bases, leaving 6 bases of the junction unmatched. The CDR3 contains 16 residues. In nucleotides, the CDR3 is TGTGCCAGCAGCTTAGGACTAGCGGGAGTCGAGGAGACCCAGTACTTC. Amino acids: CASSLGLAGVEETQYF. Drawing the rest from reference TRBV5-8 and TRBJ2-5, the complete variable domain is EAGVTQSPTHLIKTRGQQATLRCSPISGHTSVYWYQQALGLGLQFLLWYDEGEERNRGNFPPRFSGRQFPNYSSELNVNALELEDSALYLCASSLGLAGVEETQYFGPGTRLLVL.

V and J are TRBV5-6 and TRBJ2-1; 7 positions agree with TRBD2. Germline V gene lookup returns CDR1 SGHDT and CDR2 YYEEEE. J was trimmed by 11 bases and V by 1 base; bases with no gene match: 6. The CDR3 extends over 13 amino acids. The CDR3 reads CASSLNKRGQQFF. Written as DNA, the CDR3 is TGTGCCAGCAGCTTGAACAAGCGGGGTCAGCAGTTCTTC.

The rearrangement links TRBV5-4 to TRBJ2-3; perhaps TRBD1 as D (7 bases). V dropped 5 bases and J dropped 3 bases, with 16 bases sitting between them. The CDR3 totals 15 residues. The germline V gene has CDR1 SGHNT and CDR2 YYREEE (reference sequence). The DNA of the CDR3 is TGTGCCAGCAGAAAAACAGGGGCGGGGACAGATACGCAGTATTTT. Its translation is CASRKTGAGTDTQYF.

V usage is TRBV18 and J usage is TRBJ2-7, with D perhaps matching TRBD2 (6 bases). This CDR3 region has 13 residues. V was trimmed by 2 bases and J by 7 bases, leaving 12 bases between them. Per germline, CDR1 KGHSH and CDR2 LQKENI. The CDR3 loop reads CASSPGPGREQYF. DNA for the CDR3: TGTGCCAGCTCACCAGGGCCGGGGAGGGAGCAGTACTTC.

Only one count was recorded for this clone. The CDR3 DNA is TGTGCCAGCAGTCTAGGGGACGTCCGGTACGAGCAGTACTTC. The encoded protein is CASSLGDVRYEQYF. The chain carries TRBV28 and TRBJ2-7, with D perhaps given as TRBD1 or TRBD2 (5 bases each). V lost 5 bases and J 4 bases, leaving 15 bases between the germline ends. There are 14 residues in the CDR3. Per germline, CDR1 MDHEN and CDR2 SYDVKM.

The DNA of the CDR3 is TGTGCCAGCAGCTTAGGAGGGCTTAACACCGGGGAGCTGTTTTTT. This codes for CASSLGGLNTGELFF. The V and J genes are TRBV7-2 and TRBJ2-2, with D perhaps TRBD2 (5 bases). Per the germline V gene, CDR1 is SGHTA and CDR2 is FQGNSA. The CDR3 loop spans 15 amino acids. V lost 1 base and J 2 bases, leaving 8 bases between the germline ends.

This chain connects TRBV18 to TRBJ2-3; 9 bases match TRBD2. The CDR3 has 16 residues. The ends lost 3 bases at V and 0 bases at J; junction bases unmatched: 4. Germline V CDR1 and CDR2: KGHSH, LQKENI. The CDR3 region is CASSPLSGRSTDTQYF. The CDR3 region has the DNA TGTGCCAGCTCACCCCTCAGCGGGAGGAGCACAGATACGCAGTATTTT.

The chain links TRBV5-1 to TRBJ2-2; 7 bases match TRBD2. Germline V CDR1 and CDR2: SGHRS, YFSETQ. Unmatched junction bases numbered 2, after V lost 5 bases and J lost 4 bases. This CDR3 is built from 13 residues. The CDR3 nucleotides read TGCGCCAGCAGACTAGCGTTCACCGGGGAGCTGTTTTTT. Translated: CASRLAFTGELFF.

This clone appeared a single time. The chain couples TRBV4-1 to TRBJ1-1; unclear D gene. The CDR3 extends over 15 amino acids. Looked up from germline, CDR1 is MGHRA and CDR2 is YSYEKL. With 1 base removed from V and 1 base from J, the gap between germline ends came to 10 bases. CDR3: CASSQVVKGNTEAFF. CDR3 coding DNA: TGCGCCAGCAGCCAAGTGGTCAAGGGGAACACTGAAGCTTTCTTT.

The chain couples TRBV7-2 to TRBJ2-7; 11 positions match TRBD2. V shed 3 bases, J shed 4 bases, and the junction held 2 bases outside the gene matches. The CDR3 covers 14 residues. Germline loops: CDR1 SGHTA, CDR2 FQGNSA. The CDR3 is CASSLTSGNYEQYF. The CDR3, as DNA: TGTGCCAGCAGCTTGACTAGCGGGAATTACGAGCAGTACTTC.

This chain links TRBV7-8 with TRBJ2-1, with 7 bases fitting TRBD2. The CDR3 totals 14 residues. Germline V gives CDR1 SGHVS, CDR2 FQNEAQ. V was clipped by 5 bases and J by 10 bases; unmatched bases: 11. CDR3 sequence: CASSLTGRGGEQFF. In DNA, the CDR3 is TGTGCCAGCAGCCTAACGGGACGGGGAGGGGAGCAGTTCTTC.

This chain connects TRBV5-6 to TRBJ2-7, with D possibly being TRBD1 or TRBD2 (5 bases each). The germline CDR1 and CDR2 sequences are SGHDT and YYEEEE. The CDR3 covers 15 residues. V shed 4 bases and J shed 6 bases, with 20 bases lying between them. CDR3 in DNA: TGTGCCAGCAGCCGGAGGAGGCTAGATAGGGGCGAGCAGTACTTC. Translating it yields CASSRRRLDRGEQYF.

The CDR3 DNA reads as TGTGCCAGCAGTGTAATGGCGAACACTGAAGCTTTCTTT. It encodes CASSVMANTEAFF. The rearrangement links TRBV2 to TRBJ1-1; D ambiguous. Trimming left V 4 bases short and J 1 base short, with 7 bases between. This CDR3 comprises 13 residues. The germline V gene has CDR1 SNHLY and CDR2 FYNNEI.

The chain combines TRBV5-4 with TRBJ2-5; 9 positions match TRBD1. The CDR3 length is 15 residues. Germline V lookup: CDR1 SGHNT, CDR2 YYREEE (reference sequence). V shed 0 bases, J shed 5 bases, and the junction held 5 bases outside the gene matches. CDR3 coding DNA: TGTGCCAGCAGCTTGGACAGGGGGCCCCTTGAGACCCAGTACTTC. Translated: CASSLDRGPLETQYF.